These T cell receptor beta chains were read from a single sample in a study of blood T cell repertoires in COVID-19. Measured with immunoSEQ multiplex PCR; TCRdb has only the in-frame clones, and not every one. The data show tens of thousands of clones, with approximately 90% seen just once and roughly 2.3% held by the top ten. The sequencing sample was made of peripheral blood. The receptors shown here come from a human donor with active COVID-19. The donor label of this sample is uncertain. Both conserved end residues are part of each CDR3. Fields, in order: D gene, J gene, V gene, clone size, CDR3 DNA, CDR3 protein. A D gene is named only where the DNA matches it firmly. Clone sizes are given selectively: once, few, many, or a class where the clone is expanded.

D: NA; J: TRBJ2-3; V: TRBV7-2; size: once; DNA: TGTGCCAGCAGCTTAGCGAAGGGGTTAGGTACGCAGTATTTT; CDR3: CASSLAKGLGTQYF
D: TRBD2; J: TRBJ2-3; V: TRBV5-6; size: NA; DNA: TGTGCCAGCAGCTTGATGGGACTAGCGGGGGGCCAAAAAGGGGATACGCAGTATTTT; CDR3: CASSLMGLAGGQKGDTQYF
D: NA; J: TRBJ1-5; V: TRBV24-1; size: once; DNA: TGTGCCACCAGTGACCAGGCCCCTAATAATCAGCCCCAGCATTTT; CDR3: CATSDQAPNNQPQHF
D: NA; J: TRBJ1-5; V: TRBV9; size: NA; DNA: TGTGCCAGCAGCGTAGACGGTAGACAGCCCCAGCATTTT; CDR3: CASSVDGRQPQHF
D: NA; J: TRBJ2-1; V: TRBV7-3; size: NA; DNA: TGTGCCAGCAGCTTAGGCGGCACCTACAATGAGCAGTTCTTC; CDR3: CASSLGGTYNEQFF
D: NA; J: TRBJ2-5; V: TRBV3-1/TRBV3-2; size: once; DNA: TGTGCCAGCAGCCCGGGAAGGGGGGAGACCCAGTACTTC; CDR3: CASSPGRGETQYF
D: NA; J: TRBJ2-7; V: TRBV28; size: NA; DNA: TGTGCCAGCAGTCGGGGCGGGAACTCCTACGAGCAGTACTTC; CDR3: CASSRGGNSYEQYF
D: TRBD1; J: TRBJ1-1; V: TRBV24-1; size: NA; DNA: TGTGCCACCAGTGACAATAACAGGGGGCCCGGAGCTTTCTTT; CDR3: CATSDNNRGPGAFF
D: NA; J: TRBJ1-2; V: TRBV12-3/TRBV12-4; size: NA; DNA: TGTGCCAGAGGCATTACCCGGGGCTATGGCTACACCTTC; CDR3: CARGITRGYGYTF
D: TRBD1; J: TRBJ2-7; V: TRBV2; size: NA; DNA: TGTGCCAGCAGTGGACAGGGGGTCTCCTACGAGCAGTACTTC; CDR3: CASSGQGVSYEQYF